This entry is about one T cell receptor (beta chain). The table lists this clonotype with a few counts. What this receptor recognizes is not known. Base qualities were left out, and no much larger clone turns up one base away. This sample is part of a study of identical twins (dated by TCRdb to the mid-2010s). Turning to the overall study: To test whether fetal clonotypes persist, the study used deep sequencing on TCR alpha and beta repertoires from monozygotic twins, unrelated adults of various ages, and cord blood. To rule out contamination, the twin experiments were replicated at different times with different library preparation protocols.

Study-level results and caveats: Abundant cord blood beta clonotypes carried fewer insertions; young adult naive repertoires showed a weaker similar trend, while memory repertoires showed none. A weaker excess of twin sharing was found in beta out-of-frame sequences because the signal-to-noise ratio was lowered by fewer shared sequences. Invariant T cells such as MAIT and iNKT could partly confound zero-insertion analyses, though diverse VJ usage argued against this for most clonotypes. Compared with coincidental sharing between unrelated individuals, out-of-frame TCR alpha sequences shared between twins showed an excess of sequences with low generation probability. Conclusions relied on cross-sectional statistical analysis, since the same donors could not be followed over many years. Out-of-frame TCR alpha sharing in monozygotic twins was systematically underestimated by recombination models, whereas sharing between unrelated individuals was in agreement with the recombination models.

Library preparation used 5' RACE. Sequencing was carried out with an Illumina HiSeq 2000. A universal primer binding site was added through template switching, and the final cDNA carried a unique molecular identifier so that TCR cDNA molecules could be counted accurately. Specific primers in the conserved constant-segment region were used to synthesize first-strand cDNA for the TCR alpha and beta chains. To control for contamination, every cDNA library carried two barcodes: a SMART-Mk sample barcode plus Illumina barcodes. TruSeq adapter sequences and Illumina sample barcodes were added in two successive PCR steps. Sequencing of the TCR alpha and beta cDNA libraries was done on the Illumina HiSeq platform using custom primers. The source study handled its data this way. Raw reads were processed with MiGEC to extract unique molecular identifiers, and MiXCR was used to determine CDR3 positions. For each individual, recombination models were inferred using an EM algorithm with the repgenHMM and IGoR tools. Shared clonotypes were analyzed with the tcR package in R, and sharing was normalized by the product of cloneset sizes. To study raw recombination free of thymic and clonal selection effects, out-of-frame nonproductive sequences were analyzed. The public sequencing data were trimmed at Q25 with fastp and processed into clonotypes with MiXCR by TCRdb, which kept only in-frame beta chains. Under each unique CDR3 protein, matching rows form one entry showing the most common genes and DNA. The V and J calls were not made by the authors but by TCRdb's processing. The sample table shows some 660,000 distinct CDR3 sequences, and 8.6% are seen once. Of the sample, approximately 0.96% falls within the top ten clones.

Only healthy Caucasian donors were included. The twin cohort consisted of three pairs of female monozygotic twins, all aged roughly 18 to 30 years. The RNA used for TCR libraries was isolated from peripheral blood mononuclear cells. The same sample was also studied in work on yellow fever vaccine responses in identical twins. As noted in the second study: The authors reported that the T cell response to vaccination in identical twins appeared partly convergent and partly personalized. In identical twins, the study followed T cell clones that responded to the vaccine with precision.

This clonotype was obtained from a woman in her late teens or twenties in good health. Sequenced sample: PBMCs.

The DNA reads TGCGCCAGCAGCCAAAGCGCTCGGACTAGCGGATACAATGAGCAGTTCTTC. Its protein is CASSQSARTSGYNEQFF. The rearranged segments are TRBV4-1 and TRBJ2-1, with TRBD2 identical over 10 junction bases. From the cysteine through the phenylalanine, the CDR3 covers 17 amino acids. The sequence is cut down to CDR3 DNA, 51 bases in frame from base 1. V lost 2 bases and J lost 4 bases, and the count of bases not matched to a germline gene is 8. Per the germline V gene, MGHRA is the CDR1 and YSYEKL is the CDR2.